A selection of T cell receptor beta chains follows, all from one sample in a study of cytomegalovirus exposure and HLA in healthy donors. Sequencing was performed with immunoSEQ multiplex PCR; in TCRdb, only in-frame clones are kept and a portion is missing. The sample records over 150,000 clones, roughly 80% being singletons. Source material: PBMCs. These receptor sequences come from a woman between 25 and 40 years old in good health and CMV-seropositive. Each CDR3 is given with its conserved first and last residue. The order of the fields is D gene, clone size, J gene, V gene, CDR3 protein, CDR3 DNA. A D gene is named only where the DNA matches it firmly. Part of the rows lack a size; the others show once, few, many or a class for expanded clones.

d_call: TRBD2; clone_size: NA; j_call: TRBJ2-1; v_call: TRBV5-1; cdr3_aa: CASSLGNSGNNEQFF; cdr3_nt: TGCGCCAGCAGCTTGGGGAATAGCGGGAACAATGAGCAGTTCTTC
d_call: TRBD2; clone_size: once; j_call: TRBJ2-1; v_call: TRBV9; cdr3_aa: CASSVGGTSGAYNEQFF; cdr3_nt: TGTGCCAGCAGCGTGGGGGGGACTAGCGGGGCCTACAATGAGCAGTTCTTC
d_call: NA; clone_size: once; j_call: TRBJ1-1; v_call: TRBV13; cdr3_aa: CASSLTGSRNTEAFF; cdr3_nt: TGTGCCAGCAGCCTCACAGGGTCACGGAACACTGAAGCTTTCTTT
d_call: NA; clone_size: few; j_call: TRBJ2-6; v_call: TRBV9; cdr3_aa: CASSAGGANVLTF; cdr3_nt: TGTGCCAGCAGCGCAGGTGGGGCCAACGTCCTGACTTTC
d_call: NA; clone_size: NA; j_call: TRBJ1-1; v_call: TRBV7-6; cdr3_aa: CASSKTRHTEAFF; cdr3_nt: TGTGCCAGCAGCAAGACTCGGCACACTGAAGCTTTCTTT
d_call: NA; clone_size: NA; j_call: TRBJ1-4; v_call: TRBV6-5; cdr3_aa: CASSYGVGPTLQLFF; cdr3_nt: TGTGCCAGCAGTTACGGAGTAGGCCCGACCCTCCAACTGTTTTTT
d_call: TRBD1; clone_size: once; j_call: TRBJ1-2; v_call: TRBV7-9; cdr3_aa: CSSSSGTVGYTF; cdr3_nt: TGTTCCAGCAGCTCCGGGACAGTAGGCTACACCTTC
d_call: TRBD2; clone_size: once; j_call: TRBJ2-1; v_call: TRBV7-6; cdr3_aa: CASSFSSGRGYNEQFF; cdr3_nt: TGTGCCAGCAGCTTTTCTAGCGGGAGAGGCTACAATGAGCAGTTCTTC
d_call: NA; clone_size: NA; j_call: TRBJ1-2; v_call: TRBV6-6; cdr3_aa: CASNPRWDGYTF; cdr3_nt: TGTGCCAGCAACCCGCGGTGGGATGGCTACACCTTC
d_call: TRBD1; clone_size: NA; j_call: TRBJ1-3; v_call: TRBV10-2; cdr3_aa: CASSIGTATGGNTIYF; cdr3_nt: TGCGCCAGCAGCATTGGGACAGCGACTGGAGGAAACACCATATATTTT
d_call: NA; clone_size: NA; j_call: TRBJ1-2; v_call: TRBV4-2; cdr3_aa: CASSQDSTVNYGYTF; cdr3_nt: TGTGCCAGCAGCCAAGATTCAACGGTCAACTATGGCTACACCTTC
d_call: TRBD2; clone_size: NA; j_call: TRBJ2-5; v_call: TRBV4-2; cdr3_aa: CASSQGVRGGAPETQYF; cdr3_nt: TGTGCCAGCAGCCAAGGGGTCCGCGGGGGGGCCCCCGAGACCCAGTACTTC
d_call: NA; clone_size: NA; j_call: TRBJ2-3; v_call: TRBV5-4; cdr3_aa: CASSLASGAGDTQYF; cdr3_nt: TGTGCCAGCAGCTTGGCCTCAGGGGCAGGGGATACGCAGTATTTT
d_call: NA; clone_size: few; j_call: TRBJ2-1; v_call: TRBV5-1; cdr3_aa: CASSLRGGSYNEQFF; cdr3_nt: TGCGCCAGCAGCTTGAGGGGGGGCTCCTACAATGAGCAGTTCTTC
d_call: NA; clone_size: NA; j_call: TRBJ1-3; v_call: TRBV14; cdr3_aa: CASSQGGGSGNTIYF; cdr3_nt: TGTGCCAGCAGCCAAGGAGGGGGATCTGGAAACACCATATATTTT
d_call: NA; clone_size: once; j_call: TRBJ1-2; v_call: TRBV28; cdr3_aa: CASRSTGMGGYTF; cdr3_nt: TGTGCCAGCAGGTCCACAGGGATGGGAGGCTACACCTTC
d_call: TRBD1; clone_size: once; j_call: TRBJ1-1; v_call: TRBV6-1; cdr3_aa: CASSAGTGSLNTEAFF; cdr3_nt: TGTGCCAGCAGTGCCGGGACAGGGAGCCTGAACACTGAAGCTTTCTTT
d_call: NA; clone_size: NA; j_call: TRBJ2-7; v_call: TRBV13; cdr3_aa: CASTDGGNEQYF; cdr3_nt: TGTGCCAGCACCGACGGAGGCAACGAGCAGTACTTC
d_call: TRBD2; clone_size: NA; j_call: TRBJ2-1; v_call: TRBV10-3; cdr3_aa: CAISEAGRGLAINEQFF; cdr3_nt: TGTGCCATCAGTGAGGCGGGGAGGGGACTAGCAATTAATGAGCAGTTCTTC
d_call: NA; clone_size: NA; j_call: TRBJ1-2; v_call: TRBV9; cdr3_aa: CASSPYGGQGYTF; cdr3_nt: TGTGCCAGCAGTCCTTATGGTGGCCAGGGCTACACCTTC
d_call: NA; clone_size: NA; j_call: TRBJ2-5; v_call: TRBV5-1; cdr3_aa: CASSTAGRRGETQYF; cdr3_nt: TGCGCCAGCAGCACAGCAGGGAGACGGGGGGAGACCCAGTACTTC
d_call: TRBD2; clone_size: NA; j_call: TRBJ2-3; v_call: TRBV2; cdr3_aa: CASSASGGTDTQYF; cdr3_nt: TGTGCCAGCAGTGCTAGCGGGGGTACAGATACGCAGTATTTT
d_call: TRBD1; clone_size: once; j_call: TRBJ2-7; v_call: TRBV18; cdr3_aa: CASSGTDHYEQYF; cdr3_nt: TGTGCCAGCTCAGGGACAGATCACTACGAGCAGTACTTC
d_call: NA; clone_size: NA; j_call: TRBJ2-3; v_call: TRBV9; cdr3_aa: CASSVAGVTDTQYF; cdr3_nt: TGTGCCAGCAGCGTAGCCGGGGTCACAGATACGCAGTATTTT
d_call: TRBD2; clone_size: few; j_call: TRBJ2-1; v_call: TRBV5-4; cdr3_aa: CASSLVVAGGGEQFF; cdr3_nt: TGTGCCAGCAGCTTGGTGGTAGCGGGGGGTGGTGAGCAGTTCTTC
d_call: NA; clone_size: NA; j_call: TRBJ1-2; v_call: TRBV7-2; cdr3_aa: CASSAQGSLGGYTF; cdr3_nt: TGTGCCAGCAGCGCTCAGGGGAGCCTCGGAGGCTACACCTTC
d_call: TRBD1; clone_size: NA; j_call: TRBJ1-1; v_call: TRBV29-1; cdr3_aa: CSAQGAPTEAFF; cdr3_nt: TGCAGCGCGCAGGGGGCGCCCACTGAAGCTTTCTTT
d_call: NA; clone_size: NA; j_call: TRBJ1-5; v_call: TRBV4-2; cdr3_aa: CASSQEGANHQPQHF; cdr3_nt: TGTGCCAGCAGCCAAGAAGGAGCGAACCATCAGCCCCAGCATTTT
d_call: TRBD2; clone_size: NA; j_call: TRBJ2-3; v_call: TRBV28; cdr3_aa: CATKTAAGGRTDTQYF; cdr3_nt: TGTGCCACCAAGACGGCTGCGGGGGGGCGGACAGATACGCAGTATTTT
d_call: NA; clone_size: few; j_call: TRBJ1-2; v_call: TRBV21-1; cdr3_aa: CASPPPGTGGYGYTF; cdr3_nt: TGTGCCAGCCCCCCCCCGGGAACAGGGGGGTATGGCTACACCTTC
d_call: TRBD1; clone_size: NA; j_call: TRBJ2-7; v_call: TRBV4-1; cdr3_aa: CASSPPDRRLEQYF; cdr3_nt: TGCGCCAGCAGCCCGCCGGACAGGAGGCTCGAGCAGTACTTC
d_call: NA; clone_size: few; j_call: TRBJ2-1; v_call: TRBV5-6; cdr3_aa: CASSLVSDEQFF; cdr3_nt: TGTGCCAGCAGCTTGGTTAGCGATGAGCAGTTCTTC
d_call: NA; clone_size: once; j_call: TRBJ1-6; v_call: TRBV1; cdr3_aa: CTSFPSPLHF; cdr3_nt: TGCACCAGCTTTCCATCACCCCTCCACTTT
d_call: NA; clone_size: NA; j_call: TRBJ1-3; v_call: TRBV7-9; cdr3_aa: CASSLFSSGNTIYF; cdr3_nt: TGTGCCAGCAGCTTATTCAGCTCTGGAAACACCATATATTTT
d_call: TRBD1; clone_size: NA; j_call: TRBJ1-1; v_call: TRBV7-2; cdr3_aa: CASSLTGTGGTEAFF; cdr3_nt: TGTGCCAGCAGCTTGACCGGGACAGGGGGCACTGAAGCTTTCTTT
d_call: NA; clone_size: NA; j_call: TRBJ1-4; v_call: TRBV5-6; cdr3_aa: CASSFRSSNEKLFF; cdr3_nt: TGTGCCAGCAGCTTTCGCAGTTCTAATGAAAAACTGTTTTTT
d_call: NA; clone_size: NA; j_call: TRBJ2-4; v_call: TRBV28; cdr3_aa: CASSTPHGAPNIQYF; cdr3_nt: TGTGCCAGCAGTACGCCCCATGGGGCTCCCAACATTCAGTACTTC
d_call: TRBD2; clone_size: NA; j_call: TRBJ2-7; v_call: TRBV7-2; cdr3_aa: CASSLDASGIYEQYF; cdr3_nt: TGTGCCAGCAGCTTAGATGCTAGCGGGATCTACGAGCAGTACTTC
d_call: TRBD1; clone_size: NA; j_call: TRBJ2-1; v_call: TRBV10-3; cdr3_aa: CAISPRDSTYNEQFF; cdr3_nt: TGTGCCATCAGCCCCCGGGACAGTACCTACAATGAGCAGTTCTTC
d_call: NA; clone_size: NA; j_call: TRBJ1-3; v_call: TRBV7-9; cdr3_aa: CASSWPPLQGSFGNTIYF; cdr3_nt: TGTGCCAGCAGCTGGCCCCCCCTACAGGGTTCCTTTGGAAACACCATATATTTT
d_call: TRBD1; clone_size: NA; j_call: TRBJ1-5; v_call: TRBV6-4; cdr3_aa: CASSAQGFDQPQHF; cdr3_nt: TGTGCCAGCAGTGCACAGGGGTTTGATCAGCCCCAGCATTTT
d_call: NA; clone_size: NA; j_call: TRBJ2-1; v_call: TRBV10-3; cdr3_aa: CAIRGLDYNEQFF; cdr3_nt: TGTGCCATCAGGGGACTCGACTACAATGAGCAGTTCTTC
d_call: NA; clone_size: once; j_call: TRBJ2-5; v_call: TRBV2; cdr3_aa: CASKIEYQETQYF; cdr3_nt: TGTGCCAGCAAAATAGAGTACCAAGAGACCCAGTACTTC
d_call: TRBD2; clone_size: NA; j_call: TRBJ2-5; v_call: TRBV9; cdr3_aa: CASNGGGRGETQYF; cdr3_nt: TGTGCCAGCAATGGGGGGGGAAGAGGAGAGACCCAGTACTTC
d_call: NA; clone_size: NA; j_call: TRBJ1-6; v_call: TRBV4-1; cdr3_aa: CASSQGQTNSPLHF; cdr3_nt: TGCGCCAGCAGCCAAGGTCAGACAAATTCACCCCTCCACTTT
d_call: TRBD2; clone_size: NA; j_call: TRBJ2-5; v_call: TRBV5-1; cdr3_aa: CASSLARTSGGYYQETQYF; cdr3_nt: TGCGCCAGCAGCTTGGCCCGGACTAGCGGGGGGTACTACCAAGAGACCCAGTACTTC
d_call: TRBD1; clone_size: few; j_call: TRBJ1-5; v_call: TRBV6-5; cdr3_aa: CASSRDSGSQPQHF; cdr3_nt: TGTGCCAGCAGTAGGGACAGTGGGAGTCAGCCCCAGCATTTT
d_call: TRBD2; clone_size: NA; j_call: TRBJ2-2; v_call: TRBV18; cdr3_aa: CASSPRTSDAGELFF; cdr3_nt: TGTGCCAGCTCGCCCCGGACTAGCGACGCCGGGGAGCTGTTTTTT
d_call: NA; clone_size: NA; j_call: TRBJ2-7; v_call: TRBV5-1; cdr3_aa: CASSVQGPSYEQYF; cdr3_nt: TGCGCCAGCAGCGTCCAGGGCCCCTCCTACGAGCAGTACTTC
d_call: TRBD1; clone_size: NA; j_call: TRBJ1-2; v_call: TRBV4-3; cdr3_aa: CASSQEGGRSTYNYGYTF; cdr3_nt: TGCGCCAGCAGCCAAGAAGGGGGCAGGAGTACGTATAACTATGGCTACACCTTC
d_call: NA; clone_size: NA; j_call: TRBJ2-3; v_call: TRBV7-2; cdr3_aa: CASSSLRDTQYF; cdr3_nt: TGTGCCAGCAGCTCCCTCAGAGATACGCAGTATTTT
d_call: TRBD1; clone_size: NA; j_call: TRBJ1-5; v_call: TRBV10-3; cdr3_aa: CAHRGSNQPQHF; cdr3_nt: TGTGCCCACAGGGGTAGCAATCAGCCCCAGCATTTT
d_call: NA; clone_size: NA; j_call: TRBJ1-2; v_call: TRBV6-1; cdr3_aa: CATLQETNYGYTF; cdr3_nt: TGTGCCACTTTACAGGAGACTAACTATGGCTACACCTTC
d_call: NA; clone_size: NA; j_call: TRBJ2-5; v_call: TRBV5-4; cdr3_aa: CASSFPGDQETQYF; cdr3_nt: TGTGCCAGCAGCTTTCCGGGGGACCAAGAGACCCAGTACTTC
d_call: NA; clone_size: NA; j_call: TRBJ1-2; v_call: TRBV27; cdr3_aa: CASSRKLRAGNYGYTF; cdr3_nt: TGTGCCAGCAGTCGCAAGCTGAGGGCGGGGAACTATGGCTACACCTTC
d_call: NA; clone_size: NA; j_call: TRBJ2-3; v_call: TRBV7-9; cdr3_aa: CASSLILRSLTDTQYF; cdr3_nt: TGTGCCAGCAGCTTAATTTTACGGAGCCTAACAGATACGCAGTATTTT